This T cell receptor (beta chain) was found in a study of control samples from healthy donors and cancer patients. Trimming left V 2 bases short and J 6 bases short, with 15 bases between. Germline CDR1 is SGHVS and CDR2 is FQNEAQ. This CDR3 is built from 15 residues. This clone was seen only a few times. Measured with immunoSEQ multiplex PCR; TCRdb has only the in-frame clones, and not every one. The sample carries under 150,000 clones, 75% to 90% recorded once. This chain links TRBV7-8 with TRBJ2-3; unclear D gene. The specimen was PBMCs. This sequence was found in a woman aged 50 to 65 with colorectal cancer. The CDR3 nucleotides read TGTGCCAGCAGCTTAAGTTCTCTTACAACGGATACGCAGTATTTT. Amino acids: CASSLSSLTTDTQYF.